The sequence of this T cell receptor beta chain was determined in a study of blood T cell repertoires in COVID-19. Libraries were prepared by immunoSEQ multiplex PCR; TCRdb keeps only in-frame clonotypes and omits some of them. The sample lists under 250,000 clones, around 90% occurring once. Unmatched junction bases numbered 8, after V lost 7 bases and J lost 3 bases. The CDR3 is made up of 14 amino acids. CDR1 and CDR2 from the germline V gene are SQVTM and ANQGSEA. The receptor was derived from an elderly man with acute or convalescent COVID-19. The sample taken for sequencing was peripheral blood. This sequence joins TRBV29-1 and TRBJ2-3; 9 bases are a match to TRBD1. The CDR3 DNA reads TGCAGCGCCCAGGACAGGGGAGGGACAGATACGCAGTATTTT. Its protein is CSAQDRGGTDTQYF.